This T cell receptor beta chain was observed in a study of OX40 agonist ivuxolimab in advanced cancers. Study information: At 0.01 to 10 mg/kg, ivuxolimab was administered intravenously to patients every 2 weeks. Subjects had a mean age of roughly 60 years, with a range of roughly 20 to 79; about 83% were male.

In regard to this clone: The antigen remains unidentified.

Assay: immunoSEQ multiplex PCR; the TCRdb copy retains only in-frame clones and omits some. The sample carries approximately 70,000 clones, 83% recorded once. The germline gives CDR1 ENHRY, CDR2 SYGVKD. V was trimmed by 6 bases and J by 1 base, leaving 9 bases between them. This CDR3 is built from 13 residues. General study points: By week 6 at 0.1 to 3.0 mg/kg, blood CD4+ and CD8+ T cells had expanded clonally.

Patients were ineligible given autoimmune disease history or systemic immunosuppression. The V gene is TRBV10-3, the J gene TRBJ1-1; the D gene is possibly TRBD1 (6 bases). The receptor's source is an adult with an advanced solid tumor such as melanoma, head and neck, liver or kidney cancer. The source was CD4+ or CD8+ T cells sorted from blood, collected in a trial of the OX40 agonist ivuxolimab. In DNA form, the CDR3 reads TGTGCCATCAGCGAGACAGGGAACACTGAAGCTTTCTTT. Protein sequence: CAISETGNTEAFF.